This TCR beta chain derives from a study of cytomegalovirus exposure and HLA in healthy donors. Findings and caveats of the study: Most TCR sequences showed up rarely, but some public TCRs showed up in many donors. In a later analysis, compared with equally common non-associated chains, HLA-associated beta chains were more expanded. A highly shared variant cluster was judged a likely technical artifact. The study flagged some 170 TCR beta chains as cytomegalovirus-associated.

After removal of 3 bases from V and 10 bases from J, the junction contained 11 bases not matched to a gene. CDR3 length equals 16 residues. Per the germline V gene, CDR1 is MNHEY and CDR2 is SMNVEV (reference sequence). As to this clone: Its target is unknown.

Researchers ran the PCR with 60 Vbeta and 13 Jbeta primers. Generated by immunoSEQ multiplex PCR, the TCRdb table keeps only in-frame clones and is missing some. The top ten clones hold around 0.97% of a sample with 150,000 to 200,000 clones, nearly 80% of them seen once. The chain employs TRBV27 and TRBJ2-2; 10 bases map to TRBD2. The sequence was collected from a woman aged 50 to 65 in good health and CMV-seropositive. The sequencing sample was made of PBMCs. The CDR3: CASSFIGTSDGEELFF. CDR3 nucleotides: TGTGCCAGCAGTTTTATAGGGACTAGCGATGGCGAGGAGCTGTTTTTT.